This paragraph reports one T cell receptor (beta chain). Its specificity is unknown. This entry belongs to a study of T cell responses to AZD1222 COVID-19 vaccine. Study overall: Analysis merged second doses at about 4 or about 12 weeks.

TCRdb's copy holds only in-frame clones and misses some; the assay was immunoSEQ multiplex PCR. Among about 130,000 clones listed, around 89% were seen once. Whole-study findings and limits: The sample set comprised mostly white British donors with more females, and clonal diversity was possibly underestimated. The reported proportion of spike-specific TCRs targeting unmutated variant regions was nearly half. Only six individuals given AZD1222 were seropositive at baseline.

Germline V gives CDR1 SGHNT, CDR2 YENEEA. This CDR3 comprises 15 residues. The ends lost 3 bases at V and 0 bases at J; junction bases unmatched: 1. The genes are TRBV11-3 and TRBJ2-2; 7 nucleotides line up with TRBD2. This material consisted of peripheral blood, taken on day 0 of AZD1222 vaccination. This receptor was identified in an adult in good health. CDR3 bases: TGTGCCAGCAGCTTGGGACTATCGAACACCGGGGAGCTGTTTTTT. This gives the protein CASSLGLSNTGELFF.